These 3 T cell receptor beta chains came from one sample sequenced in a study of shared clonotypes between healthy human individuals. Data came from immunoSEQ multiplex PCR; TCRdb stores just in-frame clones and leaves some out. The repertoire holds over 1.4 million clones, with around 97% as singletons. What was sequenced was naive CD4+ T cells sorted from blood. Noted subset: CD45RA+ positively selected. These receptors originate from a man aged 25 to 45 in good health.

V usage is TRBV28 and J usage is TRBJ2-7; 14 nucleotides match TRBD2. With 5 bases clipped from V and 7 bases from J, the junction kept 13 bases outside the gene matches. This CDR3 has 17 residues. Per the germline V gene, CDR1 is MDHEN and CDR2 is SYDVKM. The DNA of the CDR3 is TGTGCCAGCAGTCCACCCCCGACTAGCGGGAGGGGTAAGGAGCAGTACTTC. Translating gives CASSPPPTSGRGKEQYF. Filled out from reference TRBV28 and TRBJ2-7, the complete variable domain reads DVKVTQSSRYLVKRTGEKVFLECVQDMDHENMFWYRQDPGLGLRLIYFSYDVKMKEKGDIPEGYSVSREKKERFSLILESASTNQTSMYLCASSPPPTSGRGKEQYFGPGTRLTVT.

J is TRBJ2-1 and V is TRBV2, with D maybe TRBD2 (6 bases). Germline CDR1 reads SNHLY; CDR2 reads FYNNEI. Trimming cost V 4 bases and J 6 bases, with 25 bases left between them. The CDR3 sequence is 18 residues long. The CDR3 coding sequence is TGTGCCAGCAGTGGTCCCCCCTCACCGGGACTCCGACCCAATGAGCAGTTCTTC. As protein: CASSGPPSPGLRPNEQFF.

For the CDR3, the DNA is TGTGCCAGCAGTCCCCTCCGAGGGGGGGACTATGGCTACACCTTC. This encodes CASSPLRGGDYGYTF. This sequence joins TRBV6-5 and TRBJ1-2, with D possibly TRBD1 on 6 matching bases. This CDR3 spans 15 amino acids. Germline CDR1 is MNHEY and CDR2 is SVGAGI. Trimming cost V 5 bases and J 3 bases, with 16 bases left between them.